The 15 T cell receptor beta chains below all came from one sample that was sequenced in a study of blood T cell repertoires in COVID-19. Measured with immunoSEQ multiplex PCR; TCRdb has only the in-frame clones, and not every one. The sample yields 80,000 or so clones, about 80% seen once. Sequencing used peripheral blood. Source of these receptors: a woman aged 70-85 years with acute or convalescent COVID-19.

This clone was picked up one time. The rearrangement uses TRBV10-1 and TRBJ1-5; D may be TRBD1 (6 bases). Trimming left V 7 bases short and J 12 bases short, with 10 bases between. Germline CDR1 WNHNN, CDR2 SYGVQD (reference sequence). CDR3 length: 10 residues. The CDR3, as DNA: TGCGCCAGCACCACCAGGGGCCAGCATTTT. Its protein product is CASTTRGQHF.

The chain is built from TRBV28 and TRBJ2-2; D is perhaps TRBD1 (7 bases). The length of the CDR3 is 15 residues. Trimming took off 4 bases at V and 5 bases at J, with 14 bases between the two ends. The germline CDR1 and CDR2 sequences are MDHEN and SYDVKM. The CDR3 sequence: CASSSPGGTTGELFF. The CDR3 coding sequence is TGTGCCAGCAGTTCCCCAGGGGGGACAACCGGGGAGCTGTTTTTT. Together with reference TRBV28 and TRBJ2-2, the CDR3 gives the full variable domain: DVKVTQSSRYLVKRTGEKVFLECVQDMDHENMFWYRQDPGLGLRLIYFSYDVKMKEKGDIPEGYSVSREKKERFSLILESASTNQTSMYLCASSSPGGTTGELFFGEGSRLTVL.

In nucleotides, the CDR3 is TGTGCCAGCAGTGGACTAGGGGGGGCAAGCAATCAGCCCCAGCATTTT. Translation: CASSGLGGASNQPQHF. The chain employs TRBV6-1 and TRBJ1-5; possibly TRBD1 for D (6 bases). CDR1 and CDR2 from the germline V gene are MNHNS and SASEGT. The V end was cut by 4 bases, the J end by 1 base, with 14 bases between. There are 16 residues in the CDR3.

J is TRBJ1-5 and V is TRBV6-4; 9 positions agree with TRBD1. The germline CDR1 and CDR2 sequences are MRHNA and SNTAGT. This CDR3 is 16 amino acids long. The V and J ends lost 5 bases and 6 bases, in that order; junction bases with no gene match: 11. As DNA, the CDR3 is TGTGCCAGCAGTATCCGGGACAGGGAAGTCTGTCAGCCCCAGCATTTT. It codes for CASSIRDREVCQPQHF.

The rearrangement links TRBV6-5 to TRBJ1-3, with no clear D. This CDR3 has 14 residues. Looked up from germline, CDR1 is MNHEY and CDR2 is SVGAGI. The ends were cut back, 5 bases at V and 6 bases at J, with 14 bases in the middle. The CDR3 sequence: CASSLHEEENTIYF. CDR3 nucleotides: TGTGCCAGCAGTCTACATGAAGAGGAAAACACCATATATTTT.

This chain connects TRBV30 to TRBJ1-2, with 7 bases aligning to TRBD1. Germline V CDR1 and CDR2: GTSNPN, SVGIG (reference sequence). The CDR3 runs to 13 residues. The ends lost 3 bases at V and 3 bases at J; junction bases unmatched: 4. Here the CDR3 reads CAWRMTGYYGYTF. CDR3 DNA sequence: TGTGCCTGGAGGATGACAGGGTACTATGGCTACACCTTC.

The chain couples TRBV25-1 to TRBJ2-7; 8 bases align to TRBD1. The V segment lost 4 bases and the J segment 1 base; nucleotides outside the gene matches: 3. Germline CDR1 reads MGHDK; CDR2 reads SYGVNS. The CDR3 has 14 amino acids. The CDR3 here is CASSVDRASYEQYF. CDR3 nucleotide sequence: TGTGCCAGCAGTGTGGACAGGGCATCCTACGAGCAGTACTTC.

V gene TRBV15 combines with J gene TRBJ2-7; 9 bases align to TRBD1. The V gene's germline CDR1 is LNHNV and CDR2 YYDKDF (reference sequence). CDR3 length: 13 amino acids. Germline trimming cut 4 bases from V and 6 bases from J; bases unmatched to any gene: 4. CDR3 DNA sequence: TGTGCCACCAGCATGGACAGGGGTACCGAGCAGTACTTC. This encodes CATSMDRGTEQYF.

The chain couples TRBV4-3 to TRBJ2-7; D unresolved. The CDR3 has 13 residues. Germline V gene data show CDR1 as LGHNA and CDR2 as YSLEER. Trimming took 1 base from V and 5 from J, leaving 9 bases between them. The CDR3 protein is CASSQGRQDEQYF. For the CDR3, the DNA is TGCGCCAGCAGCCAAGGTCGGCAGGACGAGCAGTACTTC.

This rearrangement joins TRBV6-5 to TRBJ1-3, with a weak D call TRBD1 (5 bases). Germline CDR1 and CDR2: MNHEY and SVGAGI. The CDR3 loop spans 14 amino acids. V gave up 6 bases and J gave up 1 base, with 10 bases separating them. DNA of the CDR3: TGTGCCAGCAGCTATAAGGGGTCTGGAAACACCATATATTTT. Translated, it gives CASSYKGSGNTIYF.

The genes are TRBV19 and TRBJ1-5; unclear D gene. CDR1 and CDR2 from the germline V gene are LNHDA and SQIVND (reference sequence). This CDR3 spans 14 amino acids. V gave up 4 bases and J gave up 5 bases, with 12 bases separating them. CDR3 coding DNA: TGTGCCAGTAGTACCCCTGCGGACTATCAGCCCCAGCATTTT. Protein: CASSTPADYQPQHF.

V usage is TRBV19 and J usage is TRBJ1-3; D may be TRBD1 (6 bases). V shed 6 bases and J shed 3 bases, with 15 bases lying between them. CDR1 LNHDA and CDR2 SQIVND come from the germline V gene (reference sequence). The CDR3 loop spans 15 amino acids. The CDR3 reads CASRTGGGFGNTIYF. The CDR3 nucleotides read TGTGCCAGTAGGACAGGCGGCGGTTTTGGAAACACCATATATTTT.

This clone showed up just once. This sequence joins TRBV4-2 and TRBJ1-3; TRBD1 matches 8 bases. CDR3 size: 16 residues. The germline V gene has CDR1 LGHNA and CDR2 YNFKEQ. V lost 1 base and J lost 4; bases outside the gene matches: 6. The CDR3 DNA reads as TGTGCCAGCAGCCAAGGGGCAGGGGGCGCCGGAAACACCATATATTTT. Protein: CASSQGAGGAGNTIYF.

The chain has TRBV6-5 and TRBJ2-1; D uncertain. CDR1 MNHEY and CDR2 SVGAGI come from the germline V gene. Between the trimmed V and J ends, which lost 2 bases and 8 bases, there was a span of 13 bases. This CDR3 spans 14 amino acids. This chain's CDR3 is CASSYSRAPYEQFF. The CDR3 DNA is TGTGCCAGCAGTTACAGTAGAGCGCCGTATGAGCAGTTCTTC.

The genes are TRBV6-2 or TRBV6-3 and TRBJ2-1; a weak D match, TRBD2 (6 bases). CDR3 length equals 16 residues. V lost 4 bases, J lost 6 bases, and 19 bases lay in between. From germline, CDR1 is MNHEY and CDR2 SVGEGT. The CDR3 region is CASSSLLVVGGNEQFF. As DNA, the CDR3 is TGTGCCAGCAGTTCTCTCCTCGTAGTCGGGGGCAATGAGCAGTTCTTC.